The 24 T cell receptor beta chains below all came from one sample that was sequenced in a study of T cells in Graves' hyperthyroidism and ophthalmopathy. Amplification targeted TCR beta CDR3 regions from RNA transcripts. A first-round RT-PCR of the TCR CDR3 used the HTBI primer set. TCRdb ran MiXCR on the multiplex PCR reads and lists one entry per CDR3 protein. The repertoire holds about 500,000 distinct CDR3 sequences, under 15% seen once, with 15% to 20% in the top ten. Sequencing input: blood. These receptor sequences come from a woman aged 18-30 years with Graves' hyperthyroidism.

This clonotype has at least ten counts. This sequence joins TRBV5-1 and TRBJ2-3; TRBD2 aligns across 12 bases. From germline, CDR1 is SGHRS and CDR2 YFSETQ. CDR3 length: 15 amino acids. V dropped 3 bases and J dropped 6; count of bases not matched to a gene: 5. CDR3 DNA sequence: TGCGCCAGCAGCTCTCTAGCGGGAGGGCCGGATACGCAGTATTTT. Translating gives CASSSLAGGPDTQYF. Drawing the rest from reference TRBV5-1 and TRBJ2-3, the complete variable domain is KAGVTQTPRYLIKTRGQQVTLSCSPISGHRSVSWYQQTPGQGLQFLFEYFSETQRNKGNFPGRFSGRQFSNSRSEMNVSTLELGDSALYLCASSSLAGGPDTQYFGPGTRLTVL.

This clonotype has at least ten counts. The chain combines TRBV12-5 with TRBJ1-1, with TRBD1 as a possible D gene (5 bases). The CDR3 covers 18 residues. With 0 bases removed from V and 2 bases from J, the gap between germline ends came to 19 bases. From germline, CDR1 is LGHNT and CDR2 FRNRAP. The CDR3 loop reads CASGLVGAKTYYNTEAFF. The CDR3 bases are TGTGCTAGTGGTTTGGTAGGGGCAAAGACATACTATAACACTGAAGCTTTCTTT.

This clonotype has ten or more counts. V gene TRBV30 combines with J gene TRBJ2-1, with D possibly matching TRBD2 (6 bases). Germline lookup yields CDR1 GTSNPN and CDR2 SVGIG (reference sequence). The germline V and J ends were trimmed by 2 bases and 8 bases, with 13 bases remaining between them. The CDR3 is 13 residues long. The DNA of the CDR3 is TGTGCCTGGAGTTGGAGACCGGGGGATGAGCAGTTCTTC. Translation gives CAWSWRPGDEQFF. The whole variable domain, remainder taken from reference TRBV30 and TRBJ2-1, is SQTIHQWPATLVQPVGSPLSLECTVEGTSNPNLYWYRQAAGRGLQLLFYSVGIGQISSEVPQNLSASRPQDRQFILSSKKLLLSDSGFYLCAWSWRPGDEQFFGPGTRLTVL.

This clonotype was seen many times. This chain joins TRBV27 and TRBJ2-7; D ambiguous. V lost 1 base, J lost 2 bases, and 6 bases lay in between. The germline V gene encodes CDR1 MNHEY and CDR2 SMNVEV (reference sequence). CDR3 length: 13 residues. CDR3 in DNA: TGTGCCAGCAGTTTATTCGCGGCCTACGAGCAGTACTTC. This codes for CASSLFAAYEQYF.

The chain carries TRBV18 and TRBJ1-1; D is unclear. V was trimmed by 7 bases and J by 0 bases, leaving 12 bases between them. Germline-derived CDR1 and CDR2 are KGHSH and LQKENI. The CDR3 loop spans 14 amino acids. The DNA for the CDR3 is TGTGCCAGCTTACCCACTGATATGAACACTGAAGCTTTCTTT. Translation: CASLPTDMNTEAFF.

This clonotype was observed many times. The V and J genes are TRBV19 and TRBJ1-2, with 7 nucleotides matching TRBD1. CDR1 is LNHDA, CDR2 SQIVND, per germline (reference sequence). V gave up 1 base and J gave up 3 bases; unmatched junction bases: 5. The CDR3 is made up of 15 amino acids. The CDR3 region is CASSIGGRGDYGYTF. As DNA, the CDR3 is TGTGCCAGTAGTATAGGTGGCAGGGGGGACTATGGCTACACCTTC.

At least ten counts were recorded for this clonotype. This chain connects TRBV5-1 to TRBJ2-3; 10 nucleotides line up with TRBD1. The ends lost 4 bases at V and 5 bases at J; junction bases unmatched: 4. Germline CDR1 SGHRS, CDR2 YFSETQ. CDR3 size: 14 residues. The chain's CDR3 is CASSIGTGEDTQYF. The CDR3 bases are TGCGCCAGCAGCATCGGGACAGGGGAAGATACGCAGTATTTT.

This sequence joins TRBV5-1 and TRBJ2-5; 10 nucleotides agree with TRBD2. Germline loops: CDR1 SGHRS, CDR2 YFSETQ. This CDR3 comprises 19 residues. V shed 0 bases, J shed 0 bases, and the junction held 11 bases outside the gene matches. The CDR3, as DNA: TGCGCCAGCAGCTTGGCCCCGGCTAGCGGGAGCGCCTACCAAGAGACCCAGTACTTC. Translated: CASSLAPASGSAYQETQYF.

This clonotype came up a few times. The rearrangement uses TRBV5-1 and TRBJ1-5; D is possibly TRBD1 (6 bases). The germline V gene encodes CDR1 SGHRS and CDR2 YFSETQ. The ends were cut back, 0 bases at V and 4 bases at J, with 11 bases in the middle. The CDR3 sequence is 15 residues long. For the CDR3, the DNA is TGCGCCAGCAGCTTGGAGGGACAAGTTAATCAGCCCCAGCATTTT. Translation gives CASSLEGQVNQPQHF.

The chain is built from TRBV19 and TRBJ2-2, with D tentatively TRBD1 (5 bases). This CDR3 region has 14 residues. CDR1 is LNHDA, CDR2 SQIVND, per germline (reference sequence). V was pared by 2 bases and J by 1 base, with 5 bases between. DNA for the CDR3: TGTGCCAGTAGTATAAGGGGGAACACCGGGGAGCTGTTTTTT. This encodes CASSIRGNTGELFF.

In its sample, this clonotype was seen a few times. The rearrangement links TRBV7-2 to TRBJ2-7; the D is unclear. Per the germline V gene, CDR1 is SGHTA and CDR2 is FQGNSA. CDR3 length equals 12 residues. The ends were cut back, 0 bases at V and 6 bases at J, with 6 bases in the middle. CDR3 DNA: TGTGCCAGCAGCTTAGCGTTGTTCGAGCAGTACTTC. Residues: CASSLALFEQYF.

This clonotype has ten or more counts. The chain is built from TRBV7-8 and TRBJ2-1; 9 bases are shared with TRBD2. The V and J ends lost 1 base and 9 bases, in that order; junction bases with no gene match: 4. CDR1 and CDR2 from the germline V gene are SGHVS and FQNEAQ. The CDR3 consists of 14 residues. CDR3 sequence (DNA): TGTGCCAGCAGCTTAGGCGGGACTAGCAGTGAGCAGTTCTTC. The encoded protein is CASSLGGTSSEQFF.

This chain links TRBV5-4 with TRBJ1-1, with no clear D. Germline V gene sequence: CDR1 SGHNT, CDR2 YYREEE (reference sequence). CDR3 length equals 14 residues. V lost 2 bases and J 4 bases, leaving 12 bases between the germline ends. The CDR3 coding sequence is TGTGCCAGCAGCTTTATCGGACTTACCACTGAAGCTTTCTTT. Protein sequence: CASSFIGLTTEAFF.

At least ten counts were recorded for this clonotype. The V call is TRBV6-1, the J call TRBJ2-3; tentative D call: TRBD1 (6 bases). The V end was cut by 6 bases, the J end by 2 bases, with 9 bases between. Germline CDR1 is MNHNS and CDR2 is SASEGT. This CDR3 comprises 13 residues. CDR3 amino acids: CASSRDNTDTQYF. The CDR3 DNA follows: TGTGCCAGCAGCCGGGACAACACAGATACGCAGTATTTT.

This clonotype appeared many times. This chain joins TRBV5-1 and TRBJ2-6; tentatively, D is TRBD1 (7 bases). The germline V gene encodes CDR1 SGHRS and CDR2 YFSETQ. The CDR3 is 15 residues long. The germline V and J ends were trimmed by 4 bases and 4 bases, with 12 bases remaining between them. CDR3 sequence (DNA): TGCGCCAGCAGCCCCAGGGGGGCAGGGGCCAACGTCCTGACTTTC. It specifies CASSPRGAGANVLTF.

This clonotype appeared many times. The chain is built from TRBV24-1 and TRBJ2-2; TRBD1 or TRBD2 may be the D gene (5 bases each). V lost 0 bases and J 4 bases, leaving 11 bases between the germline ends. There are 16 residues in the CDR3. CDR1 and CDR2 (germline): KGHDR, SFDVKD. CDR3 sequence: CATSDLQIGATGELFF. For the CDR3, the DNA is TGTGCCACCAGTGATTTGCAAATCGGGGCCACCGGGGAGCTGTTTTTT.

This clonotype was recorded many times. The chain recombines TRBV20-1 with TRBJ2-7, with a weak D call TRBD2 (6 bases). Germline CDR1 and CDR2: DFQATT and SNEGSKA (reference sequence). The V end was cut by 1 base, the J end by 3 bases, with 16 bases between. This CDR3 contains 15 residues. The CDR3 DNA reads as TGCAGTGCTAGAGGGGTGGGCGGGAAAGACTACGAGCAGTACTTC. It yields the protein CSARGVGGKDYEQYF.

The CDR3 is CASSLAGGFEQYF. The CDR3 nucleotides are TGTGCCAGCAGCCTAGCGGGAGGGTTCGAGCAGTACTTC. The chain carries TRBV28 and TRBJ2-7, with 12 bases aligning to TRBD2. This CDR3 spans 13 amino acids. The junction had 3 bases not matched to a gene; V was cut back by 6 bases and J by 6 bases. From germline, CDR1 is MDHEN and CDR2 SYDVKM. Based on the CDR3 plus reference TRBV28 and TRBJ2-7, the full variable domain is DVKVTQSSRYLVKRTGEKVFLECVQDMDHENMFWYRQDPGLGLRLIYFSYDVKMKEKGDIPEGYSVSREKKERFSLILESASTNQTSMYLCASSLAGGFEQYFGPGTRLTVT.

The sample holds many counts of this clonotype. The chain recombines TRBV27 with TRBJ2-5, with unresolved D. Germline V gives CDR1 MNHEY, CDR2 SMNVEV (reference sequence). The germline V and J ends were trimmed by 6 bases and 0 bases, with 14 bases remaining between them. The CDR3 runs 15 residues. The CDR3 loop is CASSLTDTYQETQYF. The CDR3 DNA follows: TGTGCCAGCAGCCTTACTGACACATACCAAGAGACCCAGTACTTC.

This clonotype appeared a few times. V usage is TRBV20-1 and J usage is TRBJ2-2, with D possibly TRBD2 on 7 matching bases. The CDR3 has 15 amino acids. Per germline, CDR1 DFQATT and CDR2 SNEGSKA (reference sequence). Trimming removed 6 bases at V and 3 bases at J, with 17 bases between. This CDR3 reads CSAPRGGGDTGELFF. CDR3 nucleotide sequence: TGCAGTGCACCCCGAGGAGGGGGGGACACCGGGGAGCTGTTTTTT.

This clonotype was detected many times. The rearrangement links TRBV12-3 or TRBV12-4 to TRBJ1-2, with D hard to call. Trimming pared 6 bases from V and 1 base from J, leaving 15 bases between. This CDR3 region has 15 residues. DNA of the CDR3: TGTGCCAGCAGCCACCGAACAGTGAATAACTATGGCTACACCTTC. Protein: CASSHRTVNNYGYTF.

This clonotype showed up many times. This CDR3 is CASSESWLAGVEGDTQYF. The CDR3 DNA is TGCGCCAGCAGTGAGTCTTGGCTAGCGGGAGTAGAAGGAGATACGCAGTATTTT. The rearrangement joins TRBV10-1 to TRBJ2-3; the match to TRBD2 covers 10 bases. Germline assignment: CDR1 WNHNN and CDR2 SYGVQD (reference sequence). With 0 bases clipped from V and 5 bases from J, the junction kept 11 bases outside the gene matches. This CDR3 has 18 residues.

Written as DNA, the CDR3 is TGTGCCAGCAGTGAATCGGCCTGGGACAGGGCCTACGAGCAGTACTTC. Its translation is CASSESAWDRAYEQYF. The gene calls are TRBV6-1 and TRBJ2-7; 9 bases are shared with TRBD1. CDR3 length: 16 amino acids. CDR1 and CDR2 (germline): MNHNS, SASEGT. V lost 2 bases and J lost 2; bases outside the gene matches: 7.

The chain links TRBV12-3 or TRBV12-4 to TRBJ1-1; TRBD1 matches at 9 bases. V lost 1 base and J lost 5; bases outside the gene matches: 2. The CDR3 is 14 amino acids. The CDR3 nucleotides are TGTGCCAGCAGTTTAGGGGGGACAGGGACTGAAGCTTTCTTT. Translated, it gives CASSLGGTGTEAFF.